The T cell receptor beta chain under discussion was sequenced for a study of T cells in Graves' hyperthyroidism and ophthalmopathy. Study-level results: Prediction of ophthalmopathy progression came a median roughly 6.4 months pre-onset. In blood, most of the thyroid clonotypes expanded above 0.001 were also present.

CDR1 and CDR2 from the germline V gene are LGHDT and YNNKEL (reference sequence). This CDR3 has 18 amino acids. Trimming pared 0 bases from V and 0 bases from J, leaving 16 bases between. Exclusion criteria comprised uncontrolled infection, other autoimmune disease, pregnancy or lactation. Around 10 ml fresh peripheral blood yielded the PBMCs. Amplification yielded TCR beta CDR3 regions, with RNA transcripts as the source. Using the HTBI primer set, a first-round RT-PCR was run on the TCR CDR3. TCRdb re-derived calls from the multiplex PCR reads in MiXCR, one entry per CDR3 protein. Seen here are approximately 330,000 distinct CDR3 sequences, 21% observed once, and the top ten hold about 50%. Comment on this clonotype: Its cognate antigen is unknown.

V usage is TRBV3-1 and J usage is TRBJ2-3, with D possibly called TRBD1 or TRBD2 (5 bases each). The clonotype comes from a woman in her forties or fifties with Graves' hyperthyroidism. The sequenced sample was blood. In nucleotides, the CDR3 is TGTGCCAGCAGCCAAGACAGCAGGGCGTGGGGGAGCACAGATACGCAGTATTTT. Translating it yields CASSQDSRAWGSTDTQYF.